This T cell receptor (beta chain) was recorded in a study of neoadjuvant nivolumab and ipilimumab in lung cancer. This CDR3 has 13 residues. Trimming pared 5 bases from V and 0 bases from J, leaving 8 bases between. Germline assignment: CDR1 MNHEY and CDR2 SMNVEV (reference sequence). Generated by immunoSEQ multiplex PCR, the TCRdb table keeps only in-frame clones and is missing some. This sample yields roughly 32,000 clones, of which under 95% are seen a single time; roughly 2% belongs to the top ten. The sequence came from an adult with non-small cell lung cancer. This material consisted of peripheral blood, taken after neoadjuvant nivolumab, alone or with ipilimumab, at or shortly before surgery. V and J are TRBV27 and TRBJ2-7; D is unclear. As DNA, the CDR3 is TGTGCCAGCAGTCTTTACGCCTCCTACGAGCAGTACTTC. Protein product: CASSLYASYEQYF.